Each of the 6 T cell receptor beta chains below was sequenced from the same sample in a study of blood T cells in healthy people across ages. PCR was performed a second time for 7 to 11 cycles using a sample-barcoded 5' primer and a J-beta primer mix. TCRdb called the 5' RACE reads again in MiXCR, with one record for every CDR3 protein. The table has hundreds of thousands of distinct CDR3 sequences, roughly 40% seen once. Sequencing was performed on blood. The receptors here all came from a man younger than 35 in good health.

V and J are TRBV27 and TRBJ2-3, with D perhaps matching TRBD1 (5 bases). V gave up 5 bases and J gave up 2 bases, with 17 bases separating them. The CDR3 contains 16 residues. Germline V CDR1 and CDR2: MNHEY, SMNVEV (reference sequence). The CDR3 sequence is CASSPSGPGATDTQYF. The CDR3 DNA follows: TGTGCCAGCAGTCCATCAGGGCCAGGAGCCACAGATACGCAGTATTTT.

The rearrangement links TRBV9 to TRBJ2-1; TRBD1 matches 7 bases. The V and J ends lost 4 bases and 2 bases, in that order; junction bases with no gene match: 6. Germline loops: CDR1 SGDLS, CDR2 YYNGEE. The CDR3 runs 15 residues. In nucleotides, the CDR3 is TGTGCCAGCAGCAGACGGGACAGCCCCTACAATGAGCAGTTCTTC. As protein: CASSRRDSPYNEQFF.

A note on this clonotype: At one boundary the junction diverges from the germline segment, which might be a read error. The chain has TRBV5-1 and TRBJ2-3, with D hard to call. The CDR3 extends over 15 amino acids. Germline-derived CDR1 and CDR2 are SGHRS and YFSETQ. CDR3 protein: CTSSPTLFSTDTQYF. CDR3 DNA: TGCACCAGCAGCCCGACCCTATTTAGCACAGATACGCAGTATTTT.

This clonotype was counted between two and nine times. The chain recombines TRBV4-3 with TRBJ2-5; D is undetermined. The germline CDR1 and CDR2 sequences are LGHNA and YSLEER. The CDR3 covers 13 residues. Trimming stripped 0 bases from V and 5 bases from J, with 7 bases between. This CDR3 is CASSQDKEETQYF. Here the CDR3 DNA reads TGCGCCAGCAGCCAAGATAAGGAGGAGACCCAGTACTTC.

The chain combines TRBV6-2 or TRBV6-3 with TRBJ2-7, with D perhaps matching TRBD1 (6 bases). CDR1 and CDR2 (germline): MNHEY, SVGEGT. The CDR3 loop spans 12 amino acids. The germline V and J ends were trimmed by 5 bases and 7 bases, with 12 bases remaining between them. CDR3: CASSRQADEQYF. In DNA form, the CDR3 reads TGTGCCAGCAGTCGACAGGCAGATGAGCAGTACTTC.

This clonotype was found many times. CDR3 residues: CASSQDGRSQETQYF. The CDR3 coding sequence is TGTGCCAGCAGCCAAGATGGTCGGTCCCAAGAGACCCAGTACTTC. This sequence joins TRBV3-1 and TRBJ2-5, with unresolved D. The V end lost 0 bases, the J end lost 1 base, and 9 bases lay between the germline ends. Germline-derived CDR1 and CDR2 are LGHDT and YNNKEL (reference sequence). The CDR3 runs to 15 residues.